Shown below are 31 T cell receptor beta chains from a single sample sequenced in a study of shared clonotypes between healthy human individuals (dated by TCRdb to about 2020). The library was obtained by the immunoSEQ multiplex PCR assay. What TCRdb holds here is the immuneACCESS table cut down to in-frame rearrangements. Part of the clones is not present; checked against another copy, under half of the missing clones reflect an unresolved V gene, and the others are unexplained. The sample has 550,000 to 650,000 clones on record, roughly 95% of them singletons. Around 0.1% of the sample is held by the ten biggest clonotypes. CD8 naive samples were obtained by positive selection for CCR7 among CD45RO-negative cells, yielding a CD45RA+CCR7+ population from which TemRA cells were excluded. Sequencing was done on a sample of naive CD8+ T cells sorted from blood. The cell subset or site label, read with the paper, signifies: CD45RA+CCR7+. The source is a woman aged 30 to 39 in good health.

The chain links TRBV5-8 to TRBJ2-1; D not resolved. The CDR3 runs to 12 residues. Trimming cost V 3 bases and J 8 bases, with 9 bases left between them. In germline, CDR1 is SGHTS, CDR2 YDEGEE. CDR3 sequence: CASSWLNDEQFF. The CDR3 DNA is TGTGCCAGCAGCTGGTTAAACGATGAGCAGTTCTTC.

The rearrangement links TRBV4-2 to TRBJ2-4, with 8 bases fitting TRBD1. The CDR3 contains 15 residues. Germline CDR1 is LGHNA and CDR2 is YNFKEQ. The trim removed 6 bases at V and 3 bases at J, leaving 7 bases unmatched. DNA of the CDR3: TGTGCCAGCAGACGAACGACAGGGGTCAAAAACATTCAGTACTTC. Translating it yields CASRRTTGVKNIQYF.

The chain links TRBV7-3 to TRBJ2-6; 7 nucleotides align to TRBD1. V gave up 4 bases and J gave up 0 bases; unmatched junction bases: 9. CDR1 and CDR2 from the germline V gene are SGHTA and FQGTGA. The CDR3 has 18 residues. The CDR3 region is CASSSPTGRTSGANVLTF. CDR3 coding DNA: TGTGCCAGCAGCTCCCCGACAGGGAGAACCTCTGGGGCCAACGTCCTGACTTTC.

This clone appeared a single time. The chain has TRBV5-1 and TRBJ1-1; D is uncertain. The germline V gene has CDR1 SGHRS and CDR2 YFSETQ. The CDR3 length is 14 residues. V lost 0 bases to trimming and J lost 6 bases, with 12 bases between them. This CDR3 is CASSLADPGAEAFF. The CDR3 region has the DNA TGCGCCAGCAGCTTGGCGGATCCAGGAGCTGAAGCTTTCTTT.

The V and J genes are TRBV7-7 and TRBJ2-5; 10 nucleotides line up with TRBD2. From germline, CDR1 is SSHAT and CDR2 FNYEAQ (reference sequence). Germline trimming cut 1 base from V and 4 bases from J; bases unmatched to any gene: 0. This CDR3 has 14 amino acids. CDR3 in amino acids: CASSLVAGGETQYF. CDR3 nucleotide sequence: TGTGCCAGCAGCTTAGTAGCGGGAGGAGAGACCCAGTACTTC. The entire variable domain, with the rest obtained from reference TRBV7-7 and TRBJ2-5, is as follows: GAGVSQSPRYKVTKRGQDVTLRCDPISSHATLYWYQQALGQGPEFLTYFNYEAQPDKSGLPSDRFSAERPEGSISTLTIQRTEQRDSAMYRCASSLVAGGETQYFGPGTRLLVL.

The rearrangement uses TRBV7-9 and TRBJ2-5; D may be TRBD1 (6 bases). The germline V gene encodes CDR1 SEHNR and CDR2 FQNEAQ (reference sequence). Trimming removed 5 bases at V and 1 base at J, with 14 bases between. The CDR3 consists of 15 residues. DNA for the CDR3: TGTGCCAGCAGCCCAGCAGGGGTCAGCCAAGAGACCCAGTACTTC. Protein product: CASSPAGVSQETQYF.

The chain uses TRBV27 and TRBJ2-6, with 7 bases matching TRBD1. CDR1 and CDR2 (germline): MNHEY, SMNVEV (reference sequence). J was trimmed by 6 bases and V by 4 bases; bases with no gene match: 12. The CDR3 runs 17 residues. The CDR3 nucleotides read TGTGCCAGCAGTTCTGGGACAGTCGGCTTGATGGCCAACGTCCTGACTTTC. Protein sequence: CASSSGTVGLMANVLTF.

The V and J genes are TRBV7-9 and TRBJ2-3, with D perhaps matching TRBD1 or TRBD2 (6 bases each). The V gene's germline CDR1 is SEHNR and CDR2 FQNEAQ (reference sequence). The length of the CDR3 is 15 residues. Trimming cost V 6 bases and J 0 bases, with 13 bases left between them. CDR3 DNA sequence: TGTGCCAGCAGTTCCCGGGGGCCTAGCACAGATACGCAGTATTTT. Its protein is CASSSRGPSTDTQYF. The full variable domain, in which reference TRBV7-9 and TRBJ2-3 provide the parts outside the CDR3, is DTGVSQNPRHKITKRGQNVTFRCDPISEHNRLYWYRQTLGQGPEFLTYFQNEAQLEKSRLLSDRFSAERPKGSFSTLEIQRTEQGDSAMYLCASSSRGPSTDTQYFGPGTRLTVL.

This clone was seen once. The rearrangement joins TRBV30 to TRBJ2-6; no definite D call. CDR3 length equals 15 residues. Germline V CDR1 and CDR2: GTSNPN, SVGIG (reference sequence). V dropped 0 bases and J dropped 0 bases, with 6 bases sitting between them. DNA for the CDR3: TGTGCCTGGAGTGTCGGAGTCTCTGGGGCCAACGTCCTGACTTTC. Translated: CAWSVGVSGANVLTF.

In its sample, this clone was seen once. The same CDR3 also results from other DNA sequences found in this sample. The chain is built from TRBV27 and TRBJ2-7, with 9 bases matching TRBD1. The CDR3 runs 13 residues. Germline loops: CDR1 MNHEY, CDR2 SMNVEV (reference sequence). The junction had 5 bases not matched to a gene; V was cut back by 6 bases and J by 5 bases. The CDR3 DNA follows: TGTGCCAGCAGGCCAGGGACAGGGCACGAGCAGTACTTC. It specifies CASRPGTGHEQYF.

This clone was seen once. The chain links TRBV28 to TRBJ2-1; D possibly corresponds to TRBD1 (6 bases). V lost 4 bases and J lost 2, with 12 bases in between. CDR3 size: 15 residues. The germline gives CDR1 MDHEN, CDR2 SYDVKM. CDR3 region: CASSSGTGPYNEQFF. The CDR3 DNA reads as TGTGCCAGCAGTTCGGGAACAGGGCCCTACAATGAGCAGTTCTTC.

The chain links TRBV28 to TRBJ2-7; 8 bases match TRBD2. The CDR3 has 16 residues. CDR1 is MDHEN, CDR2 SYDVKM, per germline. The V segment lost 5 bases and the J segment 2 bases; nucleotides outside the gene matches: 11. CDR3 in amino acids: CASSPQTSEYTYEQYF. The CDR3 DNA reads TGTGCCAGCAGTCCGCAGACTAGCGAATACACCTACGAGCAGTACTTC. Full variable domain (outside the CDR3, taken from reference TRBV28 and TRBJ2-7): DVKVTQSSRYLVKRTGEKVFLECVQDMDHENMFWYRQDPGLGLRLIYFSYDVKMKEKGDIPEGYSVSREKKERFSLILESASTNQTSMYLCASSPQTSEYTYEQYFGPGTRLTVT.

The chain couples TRBV6-5 to TRBJ2-7; D perhaps matches TRBD1 (5 bases). There are 14 residues in the CDR3. In germline, CDR1 is MNHEY, CDR2 SVGAGI. V shed 2 bases and J shed 3 bases, with 11 bases lying between them. The CDR3 region has the DNA TGTGCCAGCAGTTACGGGGCATCCAACTACGAGCAGTACTTC. It translates to CASSYGASNYEQYF.

The V gene is TRBV6-4, the J gene TRBJ2-1; TRBD2 aligns across 11 bases. From germline, CDR1 is MRHNA and CDR2 SNTAGT. Trimming took 2 bases from V and 8 from J; bases not matched to a gene: 5. This CDR3 region has 15 residues. The CDR3, as DNA: TGTGCCAGCAGTGACCCGAGTAGCGGGAGGGATGAGCAGTTCTTC. Translating gives CASSDPSSGRDEQFF.

The rearrangement links TRBV6-5 to TRBJ2-7, with D perhaps given as TRBD1 or TRBD2 (5 bases each). The germline gives CDR1 MNHEY, CDR2 SVGAGI. The length of the CDR3 is 15 residues. V was trimmed by 5 bases and J by 0 bases, leaving 14 bases between them. The CDR3 DNA is TGTGCCAGCAGTACCTCGGCAGGGAGCTCCTACGAGCAGTACTTC. Residues: CASSTSAGSSYEQYF.

The chain is built from TRBV28 and TRBJ1-5; a weak D match, TRBD1 (5 bases). The CDR3 consists of 13 residues. From germline, CDR1 is MDHEN and CDR2 SYDVKM. Trimming pared 4 bases from V and 9 bases from J, leaving 13 bases between. The CDR3 spells CASSYRSGGPQHF. CDR3 in DNA: TGTGCCAGCAGTTACAGGTCCGGGGGGCCCCAGCATTTT.

The J gene is TRBJ2-1, the V gene TRBV6-1; D may be TRBD2 (6 bases). The CDR3 consists of 14 residues. Germline CDR1 is MNHNS and CDR2 is SASEGT. V was trimmed by 0 bases and J by 8 bases, leaving 11 bases between them. The CDR3 bases are TGTGCCAGCAGTGAAGCGCTTCGGGGGTATGAGCAGTTCTTC. Translation: CASSEALRGYEQFF.

This clone was seen just once. V gene TRBV10-2 combines with J gene TRBJ2-2; TRBD1 agrees at 8 bases. The trim removed 3 bases at V and 4 bases at J, leaving 4 bases unmatched. CDR1 WSHSY and CDR2 SAAADI come from the germline V gene. This CDR3 has 15 amino acids. CDR3 bases: TGCGCCAGCAGTGAAGGGACAGGCCGCACCGGGGAGCTGTTTTTT. It yields the protein CASSEGTGRTGELFF.

The V and J genes are TRBV27 and TRBJ2-7, with 10 bases identical to TRBD2. The CDR3 loop spans 14 amino acids. The ends lost 8 bases at V and 7 bases at J; junction bases unmatched: 11. The V gene's germline CDR1 is MNHEY and CDR2 SMNVEV (reference sequence). CDR3 sequence reads: CASGISGRAREQYF. For the CDR3, the DNA is TGTGCCAGCGGCATCAGCGGGAGGGCCCGGGAGCAGTACTTC.

This CDR3 reads CASRLLGDIYGYTF. The CDR3 region has the DNA TGTGCCAGCAGGCTCTTGGGGGATATCTATGGCTACACCTTC. The genes are TRBV27 and TRBJ1-2, with D possibly being TRBD1 (5 bases). Germline lookup yields CDR1 MNHEY and CDR2 SMNVEV (reference sequence). V was cut by 6 bases and J by 4 bases, with 15 bases left in between. The CDR3 loop spans 14 amino acids.

As regards this clone: Other nucleotide sequences in the sample specify the same CDR3. The chain joins TRBV27 to TRBJ2-7; D possibly corresponds to TRBD2 (6 bases). From germline, CDR1 is MNHEY and CDR2 SMNVEV (reference sequence). Trimming removed 1 base at V and 1 base at J, with 11 bases between. The CDR3 is made up of 15 amino acids. CDR3 nucleotides: TGTGCCAGCAGTTTATATGGGGGGAGTTCCTACGAGCAGTACTTC. Protein sequence: CASSLYGGSSYEQYF.

The V call is TRBV28, the J call TRBJ1-2; a weak D match, TRBD1 (6 bases). V was trimmed by 6 bases and J by 8 bases, leaving 16 bases between them. Germline assignment: CDR1 MDHEN and CDR2 SYDVKM. The CDR3 is made up of 13 amino acids. Here the CDR3 DNA reads TGTGCCAGCAGCGACCCTTCCAGGGGCGGCTACACCTTC. Translated, it gives CASSDPSRGGYTF.

The CDR3 sequence is CASSISEGANTGELFF. The CDR3 DNA reads as TGTGCCAGTAGTATATCGGAGGGGGCGAACACCGGGGAGCTGTTTTTT. This chain connects TRBV19 to TRBJ2-2; D possibly uses TRBD1 or TRBD2 (6 bases each). Germline V CDR1 and CDR2: LNHDA, SQIVND (reference sequence). The CDR3 is 16 amino acids. Deletions cut 2 bases from V and 0 bases from J, with 10 bases between. The full variable domain, completed using reference TRBV19 and TRBJ2-2, is DGGITQSPKYLFRKEGQNVTLSCEQNLNHDAMYWYRQDPGQGLRLIYYSQIVNDFQKGDIAEGYSVSREKKESFPLTVTSAQKNPTAFYLCASSISEGANTGELFFGEGSRLTVL.

This clone was seen once. The J gene is TRBJ1-1, the V gene TRBV28; 7 bases fit TRBD1. Germline CDR1 is MDHEN and CDR2 is SYDVKM. This CDR3 has 18 residues. V shed 2 bases and J 3 bases; nucleotides not matched to a gene: 15. The CDR3 bases are TGTGCCAGCAGTTTACCCCCATGGGAGGGGGCGCTGGACACTGAAGCTTTCTTT. This translates into CASSLPPWEGALDTEAFF. The full variable domain, completed using reference TRBV28 and TRBJ1-1, is DVKVTQSSRYLVKRTGEKVFLECVQDMDHENMFWYRQDPGLGLRLIYFSYDVKMKEKGDIPEGYSVSREKKERFSLILESASTNQTSMYLCASSLPPWEGALDTEAFFGQGTRLTVV.

The chain is built from TRBV7-9 and TRBJ2-2, with D unclear. Trimming removed 5 bases at V and 3 bases at J, with 10 bases between. The CDR3 has 14 residues. CDR1 is SEHNR and CDR2 is FQNEAQ in the germline V gene (reference sequence). The CDR3 reads CASSPVGYTGELFF. DNA of the CDR3: TGTGCCAGCAGCCCAGTGGGTTACACCGGGGAGCTGTTTTTT.

The V call is TRBV29-1, the J call TRBJ2-7; 8 positions agree with TRBD1. The CDR3 contains 13 residues. V lost 6 bases to trimming and J lost 3 bases; unmatched junction nucleotides: 7. The germline gives CDR1 SQVTM, CDR2 ANQGSEA. This CDR3 is CSVSDREDYEQYF. The CDR3 DNA reads TGCAGCGTCTCGGACAGGGAGGACTACGAGCAGTACTTC.

This clone appeared a single time. DNA for the CDR3: TGTGCCAGTAGTAGCCAACCGCTCCAACCCCAGCATTTT. Its protein product is CASSSQPLQPQHF. This chain links TRBV19 with TRBJ1-5; D ambiguous. Germline V gives CDR1 LNHDA, CDR2 SQIVND (reference sequence). This CDR3 is 13 amino acids long. V lost 4 bases and J lost 10, with 14 bases in between.

With respect to this clone: Other DNA sequences in this specimen translate into the identical CDR3. The chain couples TRBV4-1 to TRBJ2-7; perhaps TRBD1 as D (5 bases). Germline CDR1 is MGHRA and CDR2 is YSYEKL. V lost 1 base to trimming and J lost 5 bases, with 12 bases between them. The CDR3 has 14 residues. DNA for the CDR3: TGCGCCAGCAGCCAAGGAGCCAGGGAAAACGAGCAGTACTTC. Encoded protein: CASSQGARENEQYF.

The V call is TRBV4-1, the J call TRBJ1-1; D is unclear. The germline V gene encodes CDR1 MGHRA and CDR2 YSYEKL. Trimming cost V 4 bases and J 0 bases, with 15 bases left between them. CDR3 size: 16 residues. The CDR3 loop is CASSPSHDGLNTEAFF. CDR3 coding DNA: TGCGCCAGCAGCCCCTCCCACGACGGACTGAACACTGAAGCTTTCTTT.

The chain has TRBV5-1 and TRBJ1-2; a possible D gene is TRBD1 (5 bases). The germline V gene has CDR1 SGHRS and CDR2 YFSETQ. The CDR3 extends over 15 amino acids. V was shortened by 3 bases and J by 4 bases, with 16 bases between the two germline ends. Here the CDR3 reads CASSSWSRGGYGYTF. The CDR3 nucleotides are TGCGCCAGCAGCTCCTGGTCTCGGGGGGGCTATGGCTACACCTTC.

The chain carries TRBV6-1 and TRBJ2-7; TRBD1 agrees at 9 bases. This CDR3 is 16 amino acids long. The ends lost 1 base at V and 4 bases at J; junction bases unmatched: 8. Germline CDR1 and CDR2: MNHNS and SASEGT. In DNA form, the CDR3 reads TGTGCCAGCAGTGAAGTTTGGACAGGGGTTTGGTACGAGCAGTACTTC. Its translation is CASSEVWTGVWYEQYF.